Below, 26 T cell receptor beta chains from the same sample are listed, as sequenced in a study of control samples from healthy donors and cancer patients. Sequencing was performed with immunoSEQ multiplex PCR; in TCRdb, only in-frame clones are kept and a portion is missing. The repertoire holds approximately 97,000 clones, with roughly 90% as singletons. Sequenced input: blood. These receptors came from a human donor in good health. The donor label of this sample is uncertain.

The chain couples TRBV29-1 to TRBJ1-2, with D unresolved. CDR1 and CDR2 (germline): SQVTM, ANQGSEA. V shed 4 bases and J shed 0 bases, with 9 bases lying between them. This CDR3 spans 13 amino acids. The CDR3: CSVVASSNYGYTF. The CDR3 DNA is TGCAGCGTTGTTGCCAGCTCTAACTATGGCTACACCTTC.

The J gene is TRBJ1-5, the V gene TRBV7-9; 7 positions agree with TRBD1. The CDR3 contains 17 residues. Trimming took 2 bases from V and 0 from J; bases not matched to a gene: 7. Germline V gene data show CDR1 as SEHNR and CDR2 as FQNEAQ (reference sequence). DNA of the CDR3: TGTGCCAGCAGCTTATGGCCAGGGGGATATAGCAATCAGCCCCAGCATTTT. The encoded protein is CASSLWPGGYSNQPQHF.

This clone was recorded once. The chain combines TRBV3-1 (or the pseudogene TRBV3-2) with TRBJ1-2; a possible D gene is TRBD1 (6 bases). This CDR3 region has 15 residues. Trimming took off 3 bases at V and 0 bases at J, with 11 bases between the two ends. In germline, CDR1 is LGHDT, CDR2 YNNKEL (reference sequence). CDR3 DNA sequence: TGTGCCAGCAGCCAGAGGGGGGGGACTAACTATGGCTACACCTTC. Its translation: CASSQRGGTNYGYTF.

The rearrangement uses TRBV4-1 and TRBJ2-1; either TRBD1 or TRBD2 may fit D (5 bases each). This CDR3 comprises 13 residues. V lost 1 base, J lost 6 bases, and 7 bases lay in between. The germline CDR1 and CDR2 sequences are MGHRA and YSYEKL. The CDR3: CASSQGGSNEQFF. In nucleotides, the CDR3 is TGCGCCAGCAGCCAAGGGGGGTCCAATGAGCAGTTCTTC.

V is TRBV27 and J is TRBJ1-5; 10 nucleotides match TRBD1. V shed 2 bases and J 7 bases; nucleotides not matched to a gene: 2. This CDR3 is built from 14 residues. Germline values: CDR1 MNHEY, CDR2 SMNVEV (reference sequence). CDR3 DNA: TGTGCCAGCAGTTTAGGGACAGGGGCCCAGCCCCAGCATTTT. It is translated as CASSLGTGAQPQHF.

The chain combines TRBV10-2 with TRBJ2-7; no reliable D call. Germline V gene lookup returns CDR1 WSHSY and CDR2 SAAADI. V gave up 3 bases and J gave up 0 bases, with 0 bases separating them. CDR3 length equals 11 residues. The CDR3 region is CASSDSYEQYF. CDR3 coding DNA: TGCGCCAGCAGTGACTCCTACGAGCAGTACTTC.

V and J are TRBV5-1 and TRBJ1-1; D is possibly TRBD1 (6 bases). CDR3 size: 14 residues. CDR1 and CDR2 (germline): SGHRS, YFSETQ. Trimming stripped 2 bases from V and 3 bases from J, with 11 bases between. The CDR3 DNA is TGCGCCAGCAGCTTACTACCAGGGGACACTGAAGCTTTCTTT. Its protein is CASSLLPGDTEAFF.

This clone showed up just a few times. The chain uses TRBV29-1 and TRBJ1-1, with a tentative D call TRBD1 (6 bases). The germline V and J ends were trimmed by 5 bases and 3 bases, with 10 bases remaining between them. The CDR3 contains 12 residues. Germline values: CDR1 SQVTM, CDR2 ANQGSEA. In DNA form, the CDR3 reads TGCAGCGTTCTTCCAGGGGACACTGAAGCTTTCTTT. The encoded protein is CSVLPGDTEAFF.

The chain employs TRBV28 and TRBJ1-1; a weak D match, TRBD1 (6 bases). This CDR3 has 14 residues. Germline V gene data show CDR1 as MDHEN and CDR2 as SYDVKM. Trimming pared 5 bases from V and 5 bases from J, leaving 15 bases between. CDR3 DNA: TGTGCCAGCAGTGCTACAGGGTGGGGGACTGAAGCTTTCTTT. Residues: CASSATGWGTEAFF.

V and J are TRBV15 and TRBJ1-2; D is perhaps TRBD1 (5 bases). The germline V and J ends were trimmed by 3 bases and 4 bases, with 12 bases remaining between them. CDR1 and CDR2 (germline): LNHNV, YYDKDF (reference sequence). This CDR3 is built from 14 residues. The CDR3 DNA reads TGTGCCACCAGCAGTGCCCCGGGGGGCTATGGCTACACCTTC. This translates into CATSSAPGGYGYTF.

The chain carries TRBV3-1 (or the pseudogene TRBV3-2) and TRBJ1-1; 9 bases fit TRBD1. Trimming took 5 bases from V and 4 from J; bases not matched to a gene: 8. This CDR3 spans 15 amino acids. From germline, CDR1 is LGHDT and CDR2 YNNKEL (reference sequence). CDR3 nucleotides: TGTGCCAGCAGCATCCGGACAGGGGTAGGCACTGAAGCTTTCTTT. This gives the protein CASSIRTGVGTEAFF.

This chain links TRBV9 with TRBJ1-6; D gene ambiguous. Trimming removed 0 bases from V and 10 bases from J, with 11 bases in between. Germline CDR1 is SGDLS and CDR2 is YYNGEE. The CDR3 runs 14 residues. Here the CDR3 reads CASSVGSSGSPLHF. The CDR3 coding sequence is TGTGCCAGCAGCGTAGGGAGCTCGGGGTCACCCCTCCACTTT.

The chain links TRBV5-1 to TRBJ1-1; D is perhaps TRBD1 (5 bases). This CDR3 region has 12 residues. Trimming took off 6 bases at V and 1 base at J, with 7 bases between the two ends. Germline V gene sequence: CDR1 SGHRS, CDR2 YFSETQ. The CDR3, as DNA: TGCGCCAGCAAAACAGGGAACACTGAAGCTTTCTTT. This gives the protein CASKTGNTEAFF.

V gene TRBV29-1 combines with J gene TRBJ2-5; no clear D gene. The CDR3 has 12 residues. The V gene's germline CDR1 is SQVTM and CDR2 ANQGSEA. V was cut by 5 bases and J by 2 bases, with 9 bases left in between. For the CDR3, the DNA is TGCAGCGTTTCTAGAGGACAAGAGACCCAGTACTTC. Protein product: CSVSRGQETQYF.

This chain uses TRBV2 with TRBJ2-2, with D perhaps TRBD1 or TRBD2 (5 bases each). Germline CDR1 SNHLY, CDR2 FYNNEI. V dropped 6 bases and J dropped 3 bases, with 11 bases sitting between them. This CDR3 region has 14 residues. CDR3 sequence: CASRGTGYTGELFF. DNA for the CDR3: TGTGCCAGCAGGGGGACGGGGTACACCGGGGAGCTGTTTTTT.

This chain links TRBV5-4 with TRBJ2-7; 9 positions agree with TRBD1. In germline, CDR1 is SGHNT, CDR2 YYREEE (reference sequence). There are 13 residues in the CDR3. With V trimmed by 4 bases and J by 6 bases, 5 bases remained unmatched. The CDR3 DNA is TGTGCCAGCAGCATACGACAGGGGGGCGAGCAGTACTTC. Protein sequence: CASSIRQGGEQYF.

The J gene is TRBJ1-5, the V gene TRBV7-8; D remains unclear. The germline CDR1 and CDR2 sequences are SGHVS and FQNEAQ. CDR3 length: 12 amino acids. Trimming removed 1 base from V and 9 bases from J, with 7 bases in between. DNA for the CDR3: TGTGCCAGCAGCTTAGTCCTTTGGCCCCAGCATTTT. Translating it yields CASSLVLWPQHF.

DNA of the CDR3: TGTGCCATCAGGGGGACTAGTTCCAATGAGCAGTTCTTC. This sequence encodes CAIRGTSSNEQFF. J is TRBJ2-1 and V is TRBV10-3, with 8 positions matching TRBD2. From germline, CDR1 is ENHRY and CDR2 SYGVKD. The J segment lost 6 bases and the V segment lost 6 bases, leaving 4 bases of the junction unmatched. The CDR3 has 13 residues.

The CDR3 DNA follows: TGTGCCAGCAGTACACTCTATGGCTACACCTTC. Amino acids: CASSTLYGYTF. This sequence joins TRBV12-3 or TRBV12-4 and TRBJ1-2; no clear D gene. V was clipped by 5 bases and J by 4 bases, with 5 bases between them. The CDR3 is 11 amino acids.

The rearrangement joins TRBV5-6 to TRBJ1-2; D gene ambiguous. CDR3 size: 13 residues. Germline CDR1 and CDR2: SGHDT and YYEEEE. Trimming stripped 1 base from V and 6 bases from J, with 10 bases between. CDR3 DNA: TGTGCCAGCAGCTTGTTGGTCCGGCATGGCTACACCTTC. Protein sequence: CASSLLVRHGYTF. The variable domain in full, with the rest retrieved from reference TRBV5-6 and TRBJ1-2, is DAGVTQSPTHLIKTRGQQVTLRCSPKSGHDTVSWYQQALGQGPQFIFQYYEEEERQRGNFPDRFSGHQFPNYSSELNVNALLLGDSALYLCASSLLVRHGYTFGSGTRLTVV.

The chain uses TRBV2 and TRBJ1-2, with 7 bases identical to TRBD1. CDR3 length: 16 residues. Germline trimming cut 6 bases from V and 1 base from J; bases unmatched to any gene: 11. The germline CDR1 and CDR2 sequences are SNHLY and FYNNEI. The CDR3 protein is CASSRDSIYVNYGYTF. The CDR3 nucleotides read TGTGCCAGCAGCCGGGACAGCATCTACGTTAACTATGGCTACACCTTC.

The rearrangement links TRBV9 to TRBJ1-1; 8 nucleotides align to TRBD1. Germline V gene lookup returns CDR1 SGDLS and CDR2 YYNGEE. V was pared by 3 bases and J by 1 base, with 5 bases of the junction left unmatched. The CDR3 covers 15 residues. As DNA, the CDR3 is TGTGCCAGCAGCGCCCAGGGGGCGCGGAACACTGAAGCTTTCTTT. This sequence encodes CASSAQGARNTEAFF.

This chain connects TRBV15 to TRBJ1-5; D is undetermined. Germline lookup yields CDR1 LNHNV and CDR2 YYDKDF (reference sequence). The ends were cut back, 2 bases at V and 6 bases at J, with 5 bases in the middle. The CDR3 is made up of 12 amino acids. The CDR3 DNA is TGTGCCACCAGCAGATCTGTTCAGCCCCAGCATTTT. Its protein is CATSRSVQPQHF.

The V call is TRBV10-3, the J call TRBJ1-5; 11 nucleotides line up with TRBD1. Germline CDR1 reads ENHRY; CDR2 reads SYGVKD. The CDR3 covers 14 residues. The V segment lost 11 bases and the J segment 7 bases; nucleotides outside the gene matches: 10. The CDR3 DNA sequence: TGTGCCGCCGGGGCCGGGACAGGGGGACAGCCCCAGCATTTT. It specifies CAAGAGTGGQPQHF.

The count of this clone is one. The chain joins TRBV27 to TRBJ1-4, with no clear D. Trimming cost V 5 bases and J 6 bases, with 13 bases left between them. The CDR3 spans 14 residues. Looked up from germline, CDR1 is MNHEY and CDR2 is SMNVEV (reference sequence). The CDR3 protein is CASSRTRRHEKLFF. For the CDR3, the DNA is TGTGCCAGCAGTAGAACTCGAAGACATGAAAAACTGTTTTTT. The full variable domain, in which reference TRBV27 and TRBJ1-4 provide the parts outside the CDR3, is EAQVTQNPRYLITVTGKKLTVTCSQNMNHEYMSWYRQDPGLGLRQIYYSMNVEVTDKGDVPEGYKVSRKEKRNFPLILESPSPNQTSLYFCASSRTRRHEKLFFGSGTQLSVL.

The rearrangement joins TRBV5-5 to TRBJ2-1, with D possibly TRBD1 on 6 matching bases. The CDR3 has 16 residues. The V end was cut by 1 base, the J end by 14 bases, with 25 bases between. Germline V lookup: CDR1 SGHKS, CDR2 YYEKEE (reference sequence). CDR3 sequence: CASSLLQGKTTRREFF. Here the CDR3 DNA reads TGTGCCAGCAGCTTGCTACAGGGCAAGACCACCAGGAGAGAGTTCTTC.